Below, 32 T cell receptor beta chains from the same sample are listed, as sequenced in a study of blood T cell repertoires in COVID-19. TCRdb's copy holds only in-frame clones and misses some; the assay was immunoSEQ multiplex PCR. The profile covers a few hundred thousand clones, with 80% to 85% appearing a single time and 6.8% taken by the ten largest. What was sequenced was PBMCs or T cells enriched from blood (not recorded which). Receptors originate from a woman between 40 and 50 years old who had recovered from COVID-19.

This chain joins TRBV27 and TRBJ2-3; D may be TRBD1 (6 bases). The V and J ends lost 6 bases and 4 bases respectively, with 14 bases between them. The germline CDR1 and CDR2 sequences are MNHEY and SMNVEV (reference sequence). CDR3 size: 14 residues. CDR3 residues: CASSDRSGADTQYF. The DNA of the CDR3 is TGTGCCAGCAGCGACAGGTCCGGTGCAGATACGCAGTATTTT.

The V gene is TRBV5-1, the J gene TRBJ2-3; 8 bases fit TRBD2. This CDR3 contains 15 residues. V lost 0 bases, J lost 3 bases, and 3 bases stayed unmatched. Germline assignment: CDR1 SGHRS and CDR2 YFSETQ. CDR3: CASSLGGTRTDTQYF. Here the CDR3 DNA reads TGCGCCAGCAGCTTGGGGGGGACTAGGACAGATACGCAGTATTTT.

The rearrangement joins TRBV5-1 to TRBJ1-2; 7 nucleotides line up with TRBD1. This CDR3 region has 12 residues. The trim removed 4 bases at V and 5 bases at J, leaving 2 bases unmatched. CDR1 and CDR2 from the germline V gene are SGHRS and YFSETQ. The CDR3 region has the DNA TGCGCCAGCAGCAAGGACAGGTATGGCTACACCTTC. Translated, it gives CASSKDRYGYTF.

This sequence joins TRBV13 and TRBJ2-7; the match to TRBD2 covers 13 bases. Unmatched junction bases numbered 7, after V lost 4 bases and J lost 7 bases. CDR3 size: 15 residues. Germline CDR1 is PRHDT and CDR2 is FYEKMQ (reference sequence). The CDR3 is CASSYGLAGVGEQYF. CDR3 nucleotide sequence: TGTGCCAGCAGCTACGGACTAGCGGGAGTTGGAGAGCAGTACTTC.

CDR3 DNA: TGCGCCAGCAGCCTGGGGACAGCCAACACTGAAGCTTTCTTT. Its translation: CASSLGTANTEAFF. The chain recombines TRBV4-1 with TRBJ1-1; TRBD1 aligns across 7 bases. The V gene's germline CDR1 is MGHRA and CDR2 YSYEKL. CDR3 size: 14 residues. After removal of 4 bases from V and 2 bases from J, the junction contained 4 bases not matched to a gene.

This clone was observed a few times. The DNA for the CDR3 is TGTGCCAGCAGCCGCGGGAATAGCGGAAGCACAGATACGCAGTATTTT. It is translated as CASSRGNSGSTDTQYF. This chain joins TRBV7-9 and TRBJ2-3; D possibly corresponds to TRBD2 (6 bases). The V and J ends lost 5 bases and 0 bases respectively, with 15 bases between them. Per germline, CDR1 SEHNR and CDR2 FQNEAQ (reference sequence). This CDR3 contains 16 residues.

This chain uses TRBV2 with TRBJ1-4, with D possibly matching TRBD1 (5 bases). CDR1 SNHLY and CDR2 FYNNEI come from the germline V gene. The V gene lost 8 bases and the J gene lost 6 bases, with 19 bases spanning the gap. The CDR3 extends over 15 amino acids. CDR3: CASAGQQVPYEKLFF. The CDR3 DNA is TGTGCCAGCGCCGGTCAACAGGTGCCTTATGAAAAACTGTTTTTT.

This chain uses TRBV13 with TRBJ2-7; weak D call: TRBD2 (5 bases). The CDR3 extends over 14 amino acids. The V end was cut by 0 bases, the J end by 6 bases, with 12 bases between. Looked up from germline, CDR1 is PRHDT and CDR2 is FYEKMQ (reference sequence). The CDR3 DNA reads TGTGCCAGCAGCTTAGGTCTAGCAGGCTCCGAGCAGTACTTC. Protein: CASSLGLAGSEQYF.

This chain uses TRBV12-3 or TRBV12-4 with TRBJ1-2; the match to TRBD1 covers 10 bases. CDR3 size: 13 residues. Trimming at V came to 6 bases and at J to 7 bases, leaving 5 bases not matched to a gene. This CDR3 is CASSWDRGSGYTF. In DNA form, the CDR3 reads TGTGCCAGCAGCTGGGACAGGGGAAGTGGCTACACCTTC.

This clone has only one observation. The chain couples TRBV5-1 to TRBJ2-2; 8 positions match TRBD2. CDR3 length: 16 amino acids. Germline trimming cut 5 bases from V and 2 bases from J; bases unmatched to any gene: 8. Germline V lookup: CDR1 SGHRS, CDR2 YFSETQ. The CDR3 nucleotides are TGCGCCAGCAGACCCGGGGTAGCGGGAAACACCGGGGAGCTGTTTTTT. Protein sequence: CASRPGVAGNTGELFF.

The rearrangement uses TRBV10-3 and TRBJ2-3, with D tentatively TRBD2 (6 bases). Germline CDR1 is ENHRY and CDR2 is SYGVKD. Trimming took off 5 bases at V and 4 bases at J, with 16 bases between the two ends. The CDR3 totals 15 residues. CDR3 DNA: TGTGCCATCAGTCAAGATGCCGGGAGTGCAGATACGCAGTATTTT. This encodes CAISQDAGSADTQYF.

The chain joins TRBV19 to TRBJ2-3; TRBD2 aligns across 8 bases. V was pared by 3 bases and J by 5 bases, with 7 bases of the junction left unmatched. CDR1 and CDR2 from the germline V gene are LNHDA and SQIVND (reference sequence). CDR3 length: 15 residues. As DNA, the CDR3 is TGTGCCAGTAGTATTCTTAGCGGGATAGGAGATACGCAGTATTTT. Protein sequence: CASSILSGIGDTQYF.

This chain joins TRBV7-9 and TRBJ1-5; D uncertain. The CDR3 extends over 14 amino acids. Trimming pared 1 base from V and 8 bases from J, leaving 12 bases between. CDR1 is SEHNR, CDR2 FQNEAQ, per germline (reference sequence). CDR3 sequence (DNA): TGTGCCAGCAGCTTAGTTGATGCGGATGAGCCCCAGCATTTT. Translating gives CASSLVDADEPQHF.

The chain recombines TRBV28 with TRBJ2-2; D is unclear. This CDR3 is 12 amino acids long. Per the germline V gene, CDR1 is MDHEN and CDR2 is SYDVKM. Between the trimmed V and J ends, which lost 8 bases and 3 bases, there was a span of 7 bases. The CDR3 bases are TGTGCCAGCCAGGCGTACACCGGGGAGCTGTTTTTT. Protein product: CASQAYTGELFF.

This chain joins TRBV6-5 and TRBJ2-5; TRBD2 agrees at 8 bases. With 5 bases clipped from V and 3 bases from J, the junction kept 5 bases outside the gene matches. The CDR3 extends over 14 amino acids. CDR1 is MNHEY and CDR2 is SVGAGI in the germline V gene. CDR3 amino acids: CASSPRSGKETQYF. The CDR3 bases are TGTGCCAGCAGTCCCCGTAGCGGGAAAGAGACCCAGTACTTC.

V gene TRBV27 combines with J gene TRBJ2-1, with 9 bases aligning to TRBD2. CDR3 length equals 15 residues. Germline CDR1 reads MNHEY; CDR2 reads SMNVEV (reference sequence). V lost 5 bases to trimming and J lost 3 bases; unmatched junction nucleotides: 5. CDR3 amino acids: CASSPKRGDYNEQFF. Written as DNA, the CDR3 is TGTGCCAGCAGTCCCAAGCGGGGGGACTACAATGAGCAGTTCTTC.

This chain uses TRBV4-2 with TRBJ1-2; TRBD1 might be the D (5 bases). Trimming cost V 1 base and J 7 bases, with 19 bases left between them. The CDR3 has 16 amino acids. Germline V gene sequence: CDR1 LGHNA, CDR2 YNFKEQ. CDR3 sequence reads: CASSQGRPGGVGGYTF. The CDR3 DNA sequence: TGTGCCAGCAGCCAAGGAAGGCCAGGAGGGGTTGGTGGCTACACCTTC.

This chain links TRBV24-1 with TRBJ1-5, with TRBD1 matching 9 bases. The germline gives CDR1 KGHDR, CDR2 SFDVKD. The junction had 12 bases not matched to a gene; V was cut back by 5 bases and J by 2 bases. The CDR3 covers 18 residues. Written as DNA, the CDR3 is TGTGCCACCAGTGGCTCTACAGGGGGCATCGGGGGCAATCAGCCCCAGCATTTT. Translating gives CATSGSTGGIGGNQPQHF.

The table lists this clone with a count of one. J is TRBJ2-3 and V is TRBV19; TRBD1 might be the D (5 bases). V lost 7 bases and J lost 0, with 11 bases in between. CDR3 length equals 14 residues. Looked up from germline, CDR1 is LNHDA and CDR2 is SQIVND (reference sequence). As DNA, the CDR3 is TGTGCCAGTACCCCGACAGCTAGCACAGATACGCAGTATTTT. Protein sequence: CASTPTASTDTQYF. Full variable domain (remainder filled in from reference TRBV19 and TRBJ2-3): DGGITQSPKYLFRKEGQNVTLSCEQNLNHDAMYWYRQDPGQGLRLIYYSQIVNDFQKGDIAEGYSVSREKKESFPLTVTSAQKNPTAFYLCASTPTASTDTQYFGPGTRLTVL.

The chain employs TRBV5-4 and TRBJ2-7; 11 positions agree with TRBD2. The V gene end was trimmed by 5 bases and the J gene end by 6 bases; junction bases not matched to a gene: 7. CDR1 and CDR2 from the germline V gene are SGHNT and YYREEE (reference sequence). CDR3 length equals 14 residues. The CDR3 loop is CASSRGLAASEQYV. In DNA form, the CDR3 reads TGTGCCAGCAGTCGGGGACTAGCGGCTTCCGAGCAGTACGTC.

This clone was observed once. J is TRBJ2-7 and V is TRBV18; TRBD1 aligns across 8 bases. V trimming: 1 base; J trimming: 1 base; junction bases outside the gene matches: 3. Germline V gene lookup returns CDR1 KGHSH and CDR2 LQKENI. The CDR3 is 15 amino acids. This chain's CDR3 is CASSPRDRPSYEQYV. CDR3 nucleotide sequence: TGTGCCAGCTCACCACGGGACAGGCCTTCCTACGAGCAGTACGTC.

The gene calls are TRBV12-3 or TRBV12-4 and TRBJ1-1; D may be TRBD1 (6 bases). V was shortened by 6 bases and J by 7 bases, with 15 bases between the two germline ends. The CDR3 loop spans 13 amino acids. In nucleotides, the CDR3 is TGTGCCAGCAGCCGAGGGGGGGTAATTGAAGCTTTCTTT. It is translated as CASSRGGVIEAFF.

The CDR3 spells CATGTVPSTDTQYF. The CDR3 DNA is TGTGCCACCGGGACAGTCCCTTCCACAGATACGCAGTATTTT. The chain links TRBV10-3 to TRBJ2-3, with 7 positions matching TRBD1. CDR3 length equals 14 residues. J lost 2 bases, V lost 10 bases, and 9 bases had no gene match. Per the germline V gene, CDR1 is ENHRY and CDR2 is SYGVKD.

The chain joins TRBV21-1 to TRBJ2-2; no DNA check was done on the table's D call, TRBD2. TRBV21-1 is reported as a pseudogene. CDR3 size: 17 residues. In nucleotides, the CDR3 is TGTGCCAGCATCCTGTTTCTAGCGGGAGGGATAACCGGGGAGCTGTTTTTT. Translating gives CASILFLAGGITGELFF.

The chain uses TRBV27 and TRBJ1-6; TRBD1 matches 9 bases. With V trimmed by 6 bases and J by 12 bases, 9 bases remained unmatched. The CDR3 spans 14 residues. Germline CDR1 and CDR2: MNHEY and SMNVEV (reference sequence). The CDR3 sequence is CASSSGTGIQPLHF. In DNA form, the CDR3 reads TGTGCCAGCAGCTCCGGGACAGGGATCCAACCCCTCCACTTT.

The rearrangement joins TRBV18 to TRBJ2-1; 8 bases map to TRBD1. The trim removed 6 bases at V and 4 bases at J, leaving 8 bases unmatched. Germline CDR1 is KGHSH and CDR2 is LQKENI. This CDR3 has 15 amino acids. CDR3 coding DNA: TGTGCCAGCTCCCCAAGGGGACAGGTGTACAATGAGCAGTTCTTC. The encoded protein is CASSPRGQVYNEQFF.

The chain recombines TRBV15 with TRBJ1-5, with D uncertain. The V gene's germline CDR1 is LNHNV and CDR2 YYDKDF (reference sequence). The CDR3 is 12 residues long. Trimming removed 3 bases from V and 4 bases from J, with 4 bases in between. The CDR3 DNA reads as TGTGCCACCAGCAGGGAGAATCAGCCCCAGCATTTT. Translation gives CATSRENQPQHF.

This rearrangement joins TRBV7-2 to TRBJ1-2; TRBD1 aligns across 9 bases. The J segment lost 4 bases and the V segment lost 5 bases, leaving 8 bases of the junction unmatched. Germline assignment: CDR1 SGHTA and CDR2 FQGNSA. This CDR3 comprises 15 residues. CDR3 nucleotides: TGTGCCAGCAGCGGATACAGGGGGCCTGGCTATGGCTACACCTTC. Amino acids: CASSGYRGPGYGYTF. Based on the CDR3 plus reference TRBV7-2 and TRBJ1-2, the full variable domain is GAGVSQSPSNKVTEKGKDVELRCDPISGHTALYWYRQSLGQGLEFLIYFQGNSAPDKSGLPSDRFSAERTGGSVSTLTIQRTQQEDSAVYLCASSGYRGPGYGYTFGSGTRLTVV.

The chain is built from TRBV18 and TRBJ1-1; TRBD1 matches at 10 bases. The CDR3 is made up of 15 amino acids. The V segment lost 2 bases and the J segment 3 bases; nucleotides outside the gene matches: 3. Germline-derived CDR1 and CDR2 are KGHSH and LQKENI. The CDR3 DNA reads as TGTGCCAGCTCACCATTGGGGACAGGGGACACTGAAGCTTTCTTT. It is translated as CASSPLGTGDTEAFF.

The chain has TRBV5-1 and TRBJ1-6, with 8 bases aligning to TRBD1. J was trimmed by 7 bases and V by 4 bases; bases with no gene match: 10. CDR3 size: 16 residues. In germline, CDR1 is SGHRS, CDR2 YFSETQ. CDR3 sequence (DNA): TGCGCCAGCAGCCCCCTACTCAGGGGGCAGAATTCACCCCTCCACTTT. Translated: CASSPLLRGQNSPLHF.

This clone was found a few times. The CDR3 here is CASGLVRQGWDNEQFF. Here the CDR3 DNA reads TGTGCTAGTGGTTTGGTACGCCAGGGTTGGGACAATGAGCAGTTCTTC. The chain carries TRBV12-5 and TRBJ2-1; a possible D gene is TRBD1 (5 bases). This CDR3 is built from 16 residues. CDR1 is LGHNT, CDR2 FRNRAP, per germline. V was clipped by 0 bases and J by 5 bases, with 14 bases between them. The full variable domain, rest sourced from reference TRBV12-5 and TRBJ2-1, is DARVTQTPRHKVTEMGQEVTMRCQPILGHNTVFWYRQTMMQGLELLAYFRNRAPLDDSGMPKDRFSAEMPDATLATLKIQPSEPRDSAVYFCASGLVRQGWDNEQFFGPGTRLTVL.

The gene calls are TRBV7-8 and TRBJ2-3; 9 nucleotides match TRBD2. The V gene's germline CDR1 is SGHVS and CDR2 FQNEAQ. The CDR3 totals 15 residues. The J segment lost 2 bases and the V segment lost 2 bases, leaving 2 bases of the junction unmatched. CDR3 sequence: CASSLLAGTTDTQYF. The CDR3 nucleotides read TGTGCCAGCAGCTTACTAGCGGGAACCACAGATACGCAGTATTTT.